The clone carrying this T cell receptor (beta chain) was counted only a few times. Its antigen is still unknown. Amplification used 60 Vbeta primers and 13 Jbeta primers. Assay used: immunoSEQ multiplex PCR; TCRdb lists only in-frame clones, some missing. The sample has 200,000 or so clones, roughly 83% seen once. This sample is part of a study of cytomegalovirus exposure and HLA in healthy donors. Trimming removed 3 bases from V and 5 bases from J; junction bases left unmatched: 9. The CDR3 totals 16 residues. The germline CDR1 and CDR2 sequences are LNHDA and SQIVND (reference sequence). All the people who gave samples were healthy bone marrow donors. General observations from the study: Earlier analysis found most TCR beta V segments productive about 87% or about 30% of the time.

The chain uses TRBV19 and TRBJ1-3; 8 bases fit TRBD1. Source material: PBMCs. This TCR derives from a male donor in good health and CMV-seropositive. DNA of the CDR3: TGTGCCAGTAGTATCCAGAGAGACAGGGGTAGAAACACCATATATTTT. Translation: CASSIQRDRGRNTIYF. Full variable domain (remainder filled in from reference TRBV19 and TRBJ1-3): DGGITQSPKYLFRKEGQNVTLSCEQNLNHDAMYWYRQDPGQGLRLIYYSQIVNDFQKGDIAEGYSVSREKKESFPLTVTSAQKNPTAFYLCASSIQRDRGRNTIYFGEGSWLTVV.